This entry is about one TCR beta chain. These data belong to a study of blood T cell repertoires in COVID-19. Looking at the study overall: Nucleic acid was either cDNA or gDNA, and it came from T cells, B-cell-depleted T cells, or PBMCs.

The CDR3 is 17 residues long. With V trimmed by 3 bases and J by 4 bases, 11 bases remained unmatched. The germline V gene has CDR1 SGHTA and CDR2 FQGNSA. TCRdb's table, derived via immunoSEQ multiplex PCR, lists solely in-frame clones and lacks some. The top ten hold around 1.9% of the sample, which has roughly 430,000 clones, around 90% seen once. The sequence derives from a woman between 40 and 55 years old with acute COVID-19. The sequencing sample was made of PBMCs or T cells enriched from blood (not recorded which). This sequence joins TRBV7-2 and TRBJ2-2, with 7 bases identical to TRBD1. The CDR3 here is CASSFQPTGRGTGELFF. In DNA form, the CDR3 reads TGTGCCAGCAGCTTCCAGCCGACAGGGCGAGGCACCGGGGAGCTGTTTTTT.